A selection of T cell receptor beta chains follows, all from one sample in a study of metastatic and nonmetastatic thyroid tumors. TCRdb called clones again from the PCR reads with MiXCR. The table has more than 12,000 clones, about a quarter seen once. Sequenced: tumor tissue. The receptors were gathered from a female donor with papillary thyroid cancer or a benign thyroid nodule (not recorded which). Some clones in this sample may be carry-over from other donors' samples. The CDR3 runs from the conserved cysteine through the conserved F or W. Fields, in order: CDR3 DNA, CDR3 protein, J gene, D gene, V gene, clone size. The D gene is left open where the match is weak. The size of a clone is reported for some rows only, either as once, few or many, or as a class for expanded clones.

TGTGCCAGCAGTTACGACAGTGGAACCGGGGAGCTGTTTTTT	CASSYDSGTGELFF	TRBJ2-2	NA	TRBV6-5	few
TGTGCCACCAGCAGAGCCCAAGCTCTAGCGGGAGGGAATGAGCAGTTCTTC	CATSRAQALAGGNEQFF	TRBJ2-1	TRBD2	TRBV15	many
TGCAGTGCAGGGGGCACCTCCTACGAGCAGTACTTC	CSAGGTSYEQYF	TRBJ2-7	TRBD1	TRBV20-1	medium-sized
TGTGCCACCCCACCCCAGGGGGCGAACACAGATACGCAGTATTTT	CATPPQGANTDTQYF	TRBJ2-3	TRBD1	TRBV18	many
TGTGCCAGCTCAAGACTAGCGGGTGGGGGGGGCACAGATACGCAGTATTTT	CASSRLAGGGGTDTQYF	TRBJ2-3	TRBD2	TRBV27	NA
TGTGCCAGCACCCCCGGACTTGTCCCCATGTCCTACAATGAGCAGTTCTTC	CASTPGLVPMSYNEQFF	TRBJ2-1	NA	TRBV27	few
TGTGCCAGTAGTGTGACGCAGGGAGCCTACGAGCAGTACTTC	CASSVTQGAYEQYF	TRBJ2-7	NA	TRBV19	medium-sized
TGCGCCAGCAGCTTGGGGCTAGCGGACTCCACAGATACGCAGTATTTT	CASSLGLADSTDTQYF	TRBJ2-3	TRBD2	TRBV5-1	many
TGTGCCAGCAGCGCCTTCAGTAAAACCGGGGAGCTGTTTTTT	CASSAFSKTGELFF	TRBJ2-2	NA	TRBV7-9	NA
TGTGCCAGCAGGTTGCGGGACACCTTATACACCTTC	CASRLRDTLYTF	TRBJ1-2	NA	TRBV6-1	NA
TGTGCCAGCAGCAGACCCGGCTACGAGCAGTACTTC	CASSRPGYEQYF	TRBJ2-7	NA	TRBV7-2	medium-sized